This TCR beta chain was identified during a study of T cell responses to AZD1222 COVID-19 vaccine. In the study overall: Whether given at about 4 or about 12 weeks, second doses were pooled.

Measured with immunoSEQ multiplex PCR; TCRdb has only the in-frame clones, and not every one. The sample has around 100,000 clones, about 83% seen once. The CDR3 consists of 12 residues. Trimming removed 6 bases at V and 11 bases at J, with 14 bases between. Overall study findings and caveats: Among the donors, most were white British and more were female, and clonal diversity was possibly underestimated.

Concerning this clone itself: Its antigen is as yet unknown.

This material consisted of peripheral blood, taken on day 0 of AZD1222 vaccination. This receptor was taken from an adult in good health. The rearrangement uses TRBV12-3 or TRBV12-4 and TRBJ1-5; D unclear. CDR3 DNA sequence: TGTGCCAGCAGCCGAGAAAGGCGGACCCAGCATTTT. This gives the protein CASSRERRTQHF.